The next 17 T cell receptor beta chains were all read from a single sample in a study of blood T cell repertoires in COVID-19 (dated by TCRdb to the early 2020s). The protocol used for the library was the immunoSEQ multiplex PCR assay. TCRdb carries this immuneACCESS record with in-frame sequences only. Its versions omit some clonotypes, under half of them owing to an unresolved V gene in the studies checked, with the rest unexplained. In all, the sample holds roughly 76,000 clones, and roughly 90% of those were seen once. The ten most abundant clones make up about 15% of the sample. Sequencing input: peripheral blood. All receptors come from a man in his sixties or seventies with active or convalescent COVID-19.

V is TRBV7-9 and J is TRBJ2-7; 9 nucleotides match TRBD1. Germline V gene data show CDR1 as SEHNR and CDR2 as FQNEAQ (reference sequence). This CDR3 has 14 amino acids. The ends lost 7 bases at V and 1 base at J; junction bases unmatched: 5. The chain's CDR3 is CASTLGTGSYEQYF. The CDR3 DNA reads TGTGCCAGCACCCTCGGGACAGGGTCCTACGAGCAGTACTTC.

The chain uses TRBV7-2 and TRBJ1-2, with 8 bases that match TRBD1. The CDR3 has 14 amino acids. Germline trimming cut 6 bases from V and 3 bases from J; bases unmatched to any gene: 6. CDR1 and CDR2 (germline): SGHTA, FQGNSA. The CDR3 sequence: CASSQGAVDYGYTF. The CDR3 DNA reads as TGTGCCAGCAGTCAGGGGGCGGTCGACTATGGCTACACCTTC. Using reference TRBV7-2 and TRBJ1-2 for the parts outside the CDR3, the full variable domain is GAGVSQSPSNKVTEKGKDVELRCDPISGHTALYWYRQSLGQGLEFLIYFQGNSAPDKSGLPSDRFSAERTGGSVSTLTIQRTQQEDSAVYLCASSQGAVDYGYTFGSGTRLTVV.

J is TRBJ1-6 and V is TRBV30; D is uncertain. Trimming cost V 2 bases and J 5 bases, with 7 bases left between them. The V gene's germline CDR1 is GTSNPN and CDR2 SVGIG (reference sequence). There are 13 residues in the CDR3. CDR3 coding DNA: TGTGCCTGGAGTAGAGGAAATAATTCACCCCTCCACTTT. Translating it yields CAWSRGNNSPLHF.

V and J are TRBV19 and TRBJ2-1; tentative D call: TRBD2 (7 bases). Per the germline V gene, CDR1 is LNHDA and CDR2 is SQIVND (reference sequence). This CDR3 has 12 residues. V gave up 5 bases and J gave up 9 bases, with 11 bases separating them. CDR3 DNA: TGTGCCAGTAGTCCCGGGGGGCGTGAGCAGTTCTTC. This codes for CASSPGGREQFF.

The sample holds a few counts of this clone. Additional DNA sequences in this sample encode the identical CDR3. The rearrangement joins TRBV12-3 or TRBV12-4 to TRBJ1-2, with D possibly being TRBD1 (5 bases). The V end was cut by 5 bases, the J end by 5 bases, with 12 bases between. This CDR3 is built from 13 residues. The CDR3 DNA reads TGTGCCAGCAGTCGGCAGGGAACTTATGGCTACACCTTC. This translates into CASSRQGTYGYTF.

This chain joins TRBV10-3 and TRBJ2-7; 9 nucleotides align to TRBD1. Germline-derived CDR1 and CDR2 are ENHRY and SYGVKD. The CDR3 totals 17 residues. V trimming: 8 bases; J trimming: 5 bases; junction bases outside the gene matches: 19. CDR3 sequence: CAIWSGRFGTGLHEQYF. CDR3 nucleotide sequence: TGTGCCATCTGGTCGGGTCGCTTCGGGACAGGGTTACACGAGCAGTACTTC.

This chain joins TRBV5-1 and TRBJ2-7; D unresolved. The CDR3 contains 12 residues. The ends were cut back, 2 bases at V and 5 bases at J, with 8 bases in the middle. In germline, CDR1 is SGHRS, CDR2 YFSETQ. The CDR3 here is CASSFPSDEQYF. For the CDR3, the DNA is TGCGCCAGCAGCTTCCCGAGCGACGAGCAGTACTTC.

V is TRBV6-6 and J is TRBJ2-5, with TRBD1 matching over 9 bases. The V gene end was trimmed by 2 bases and the J gene end by 3 bases; junction bases not matched to a gene: 4. Germline-derived CDR1 and CDR2 are MNHNY and SVGAGI (reference sequence). The CDR3 is 15 residues long. The CDR3 reads CASSYQGDREETQYF. DNA of the CDR3: TGTGCCAGCAGTTACCAGGGGGACAGGGAAGAGACCCAGTACTTC.

The chain carries TRBV6-5 and TRBJ2-7; the D gene is possibly TRBD1 (6 bases). CDR1 MNHEY and CDR2 SVGAGI come from the germline V gene. The CDR3 is 15 amino acids. Between the trimmed V and J ends, which lost 6 bases and 1 base, there was a span of 16 bases. CDR3 DNA: TGTGCCAGCAGCGACCCAGGGGCTTCTTCCTACGAGCAGTACTTC. This gives the protein CASSDPGASSYEQYF.

The rearrangement joins TRBV20-1 to TRBJ1-2; no clear D. CDR3 length: 11 amino acids. Germline V gives CDR1 DFQATT, CDR2 SNEGSKA (reference sequence). Trimming left V 0 bases short and J 8 bases short, with 7 bases between. The CDR3 sequence is CSARDLPGYTF. The CDR3 DNA reads as TGCAGTGCTAGAGACCTACCGGGCTACACCTTC.

For the CDR3, the DNA is TGTGCCAGCAGGGTAACAGGGGAAAAACTGTTTTTT. Translating gives CASRVTGEKLFF. This chain links TRBV28 with TRBJ1-4, with D possibly TRBD1 on 6 matching bases. The CDR3 contains 12 residues. Trimming left V 6 bases short and J 8 bases short, with 10 bases between. Germline CDR1 reads MDHEN; CDR2 reads SYDVKM.

This clone occurred once. This chain connects TRBV6-5 to TRBJ2-3; TRBD2 might be the D (6 bases). Germline V gene lookup returns CDR1 MNHEY and CDR2 SVGAGI. V was trimmed by 6 bases and J by 1 base, leaving 14 bases between them. CDR3 length equals 15 residues. The CDR3, as DNA: TGTGCCAGCAGAATAGCGGCCTGGGGCACAGATACGCAGTATTTT. This translates into CASRIAAWGTDTQYF.

V usage is TRBV5-1 and J usage is TRBJ2-7; 8 nucleotides match TRBD2. Germline lookup yields CDR1 SGHRS and CDR2 YFSETQ. After removal of 4 bases from V and 5 bases from J, the junction contained 11 bases not matched to a gene. The CDR3 contains 15 residues. For the CDR3, the DNA is TGCGCCAGCAGCCCAGCTAGCGGGTCAGGGGACGAGCAGTACTTC. Translating it yields CASSPASGSGDEQYF. Complete variable domain (other parts from reference TRBV5-1 and TRBJ2-7): KAGVTQTPRYLIKTRGQQVTLSCSPISGHRSVSWYQQTPGQGLQFLFEYFSETQRNKGNFPGRFSGRQFSNSRSEMNVSTLELGDSALYLCASSPASGSGDEQYFGPGTRLTVT.

The genes are TRBV3-1 (or the pseudogene TRBV3-2) and TRBJ2-2, with unresolved D. The CDR3 has 13 amino acids. V gave up 4 bases and J gave up 8 bases, with 11 bases separating them. Germline V gene sequence: CDR1 LGHDT, CDR2 YNNKEL (reference sequence). The DNA of the CDR3 is TGTGCCAGCAGCCTTCTTTCACGGGGGGAGCTGTTTTTT. This codes for CASSLLSRGELFF.

The CDR3: CASSLSRPGQADTQYF. The DNA of the CDR3 is TGTGCCAGCAGTTTATCCCGACCAGGACAGGCCGATACGCAGTATTTT. The chain combines TRBV28 with TRBJ2-3; 7 bases agree with TRBD1. Trimming at V came to 1 base and at J to 6 bases, leaving 10 bases not matched to a gene. The length of the CDR3 is 16 residues. Per germline, CDR1 MDHEN and CDR2 SYDVKM.

The chain uses TRBV28 and TRBJ2-3, with 8 positions matching TRBD2. The length of the CDR3 is 22 residues. J lost 5 bases, V lost 2 bases, and 27 bases had no gene match. Germline-derived CDR1 and CDR2 are MDHEN and SYDVKM. The CDR3: CASSLMAGRTGTSLSAGDTQYF. CDR3 bases: TGTGCCAGCAGTTTAATGGCGGGGCGGACCGGGACTAGTTTAAGTGCAGGAGATACGCAGTATTTT.

This sequence joins TRBV5-8 and TRBJ1-3; D may be TRBD1 (5 bases). The V gene lost 4 bases and the J gene lost 0 bases, with 11 bases spanning the gap. The CDR3 runs to 15 residues. The germline V gene has CDR1 SGHTS and CDR2 YDEGEE. The CDR3 here is CASSLGERSGNTIYF. The CDR3 coding sequence is TGTGCCAGCAGCCTGGGGGAGCGCTCTGGAAACACCATATATTTT.